The clone carrying this TCR beta chain was seen many times. As to time point: newly diagnosed GD, antithyroid drugs for less than 3 months. Scientists built the TCR library using RNA that was extracted from PBMCs. HTBI primers from iRepertoire and Arm-PCR of CDR3 regions yielded the TCR beta libraries. TCRdb ran MiXCR on the multiplex PCR reads and lists one entry per CDR3 protein. The table records approximately 400,000 distinct CDR3 sequences, about 15% of them present only once. The data were obtained in a study of regulatory T cells in long-lasting Graves disease. The J segment lost 6 bases and the V segment lost 6 bases, leaving 4 bases of the junction unmatched. The CDR3 spans 14 residues. The V gene's germline CDR1 is DFQATT and CDR2 SNEGSKA (reference sequence). In addition, the sample was reused for a study of T cells in Graves' hyperthyroidism and ophthalmopathy.

This sequence originates from a woman aged 40 to 50 with Graves disease. The genes are TRBV20-1 and TRBJ2-2; 13 nucleotides agree with TRBD2. Sequencing was performed on peripheral blood mononuclear cells (PBMCs), taken at new diagnosis, from a patient treated with antithyroid drugs. The DNA for the CDR3 is TGCAGTGCAAGGACTAGCGGGAGTTCCGGGGAGCTGTTTTTT. Protein: CSARTSGSSGELFF.